This is a list of T cell receptor beta chains from one sample in a study of T cells after yellow fever vaccination. TCRdb analysed the 5' RACE reads with MiXCR anew, one entry per CDR3 protein. Found here are hundreds of thousands of distinct CDR3 sequences, around an eighth of them singletons; the top ten hold roughly an eighth. Here the sequenced sample was PBMCs, taken on the day of the yellow fever booster vaccination. The receptors derive from a young man who received the YFV17D yellow fever vaccine. CDR3s include the opening cysteine and the closing phenylalanine or tryptophan. D genes are given only for firm matches. Size values are once, few and many counts, or a class for expanded clones, and some rows have none.

CSAGQDTQYF	TGCAGTGCTGGGCAAGATACGCAGTATTTT	-	TRBJ2-3	TRBV20-1	few
CASSAGTGYNEQFF	TGCGCCAGCAGCGCCGGGACAGGATACAATGAGCAGTTCTTC	TRBD1	TRBJ2-1	TRBV5-1	many
CASRKGLASYNEQFF	TGTGCCAGCAGAAAGGGACTAGCCTCCTACAATGAGCAGTTCTTC	TRBD2	TRBJ2-1	TRBV5-6	few
CASSLWQTGAYEQYF	TGTGCCAGCAGTTTATGGCAGACAGGAGCCTACGAGCAGTACTTC	-	TRBJ2-7	TRBV28	-
CATSGGTGAFYGYTF	TGTGCCACCAGTGGAGGTACAGGGGCCTTCTATGGCTACACCTTC	TRBD1	TRBJ1-2	TRBV24-1	-
CSASYPTARGEQFF	TGCAGTGCTAGTTATCCGACGGCCCGGGGTGAGCAGTTCTTC	-	TRBJ2-1	TRBV20-1	few
CATSRRTGTNYGYTF	TGTGCCACCAGCAGGAGGACAGGGACTAACTATGGCTACACCTTC	TRBD1	TRBJ1-2	TRBV15	-
CASSSRVGDYNEQFF	TGTGCCAGCAGCTCCCGGGTCGGAGACTACAATGAGCAGTTCTTC	-	TRBJ2-1	TRBV11-2	few
CASSLEGTSGRAYPF	TGTGCCAGCAGCTTAGAAGGGACTAGCGGGAGGGCCTATCCCTTC	TRBD2	TRBJ2-1	TRBV7-2	few
CASSLNRGLETQYF	TGTGCCAGCAGCTTGAACAGGGGGTTAGAGACCCAGTACTTC	TRBD1	TRBJ2-5	TRBV5-6	-
CSASLSGGSDTQYF	TGCAGTGCTAGCCTAAGTGGAGGTTCGGATACGCAGTATTTT	-	TRBJ2-3	TRBV20-1	-
CASSLSGRADNEQFF	TGCGCCAGCAGCCTTAGCGGGAGGGCAGACAATGAGCAGTTCTTC	TRBD2	TRBJ2-1	TRBV5-1	many
CASSAVSSNQPQHF	TGTGCCAGCAGCGCCGTTAGTAGCAATCAGCCCCAGCATTTT	-	TRBJ1-5	TRBV7-6	-
CSAYWARVNQPQHF	TGCAGTGCTTACTGGGCCAGGGTCAATCAGCCCCAGCATTTT	-	TRBJ1-5	TRBV20-1	-
CASGNGGEAFF	TGTGCCAGCGGAAATGGAGGAGAAGCTTTCTTT	-	TRBJ1-1	TRBV12-3/TRBV12-4	few
CASSSDRVGWSEQFF	TGTGCCAGCAGCTCCGACAGGGTGGGTTGGAGTGAGCAGTTCTTC	TRBD1	TRBJ2-1	TRBV5-4	-
CATSPQDRGEETQYF	TGTGCCACCAGCCCCCAGGACAGGGGAGAAGAGACCCAGTACTTC	TRBD1	TRBJ2-5	TRBV15	-
CASSLWLAGGQGDEQYF	TGTGCCAGCAGCTTGTGGCTGGCAGGGGGACAGGGGGACGAGCAGTACTTC	TRBD1	TRBJ2-7	TRBV7-9	-
CASKAKVGTDTQYF	TGTGCCAGTAAAGCGAAGGTCGGCACAGATACGCAGTATTTT	-	TRBJ2-3	TRBV19	-
CASSSHLGTGYEQYF	TGTGCCAGTAGTTCTCATTTAGGGACAGGTTACGAGCAGTACTTC	TRBD1	TRBJ2-7	TRBV19	few
CAWSTTGSSYEQYF	TGTGCCTGGAGTACGACAGGGAGCTCCTACGAGCAGTACTTC	TRBD1	TRBJ2-7	TRBV30	few
CASSLYTGATDTQYF	TGTGCCAGCAGCTTATATACGGGAGCAACGGATACGCAGTATTTT	-	TRBJ2-3	TRBV7-8	few